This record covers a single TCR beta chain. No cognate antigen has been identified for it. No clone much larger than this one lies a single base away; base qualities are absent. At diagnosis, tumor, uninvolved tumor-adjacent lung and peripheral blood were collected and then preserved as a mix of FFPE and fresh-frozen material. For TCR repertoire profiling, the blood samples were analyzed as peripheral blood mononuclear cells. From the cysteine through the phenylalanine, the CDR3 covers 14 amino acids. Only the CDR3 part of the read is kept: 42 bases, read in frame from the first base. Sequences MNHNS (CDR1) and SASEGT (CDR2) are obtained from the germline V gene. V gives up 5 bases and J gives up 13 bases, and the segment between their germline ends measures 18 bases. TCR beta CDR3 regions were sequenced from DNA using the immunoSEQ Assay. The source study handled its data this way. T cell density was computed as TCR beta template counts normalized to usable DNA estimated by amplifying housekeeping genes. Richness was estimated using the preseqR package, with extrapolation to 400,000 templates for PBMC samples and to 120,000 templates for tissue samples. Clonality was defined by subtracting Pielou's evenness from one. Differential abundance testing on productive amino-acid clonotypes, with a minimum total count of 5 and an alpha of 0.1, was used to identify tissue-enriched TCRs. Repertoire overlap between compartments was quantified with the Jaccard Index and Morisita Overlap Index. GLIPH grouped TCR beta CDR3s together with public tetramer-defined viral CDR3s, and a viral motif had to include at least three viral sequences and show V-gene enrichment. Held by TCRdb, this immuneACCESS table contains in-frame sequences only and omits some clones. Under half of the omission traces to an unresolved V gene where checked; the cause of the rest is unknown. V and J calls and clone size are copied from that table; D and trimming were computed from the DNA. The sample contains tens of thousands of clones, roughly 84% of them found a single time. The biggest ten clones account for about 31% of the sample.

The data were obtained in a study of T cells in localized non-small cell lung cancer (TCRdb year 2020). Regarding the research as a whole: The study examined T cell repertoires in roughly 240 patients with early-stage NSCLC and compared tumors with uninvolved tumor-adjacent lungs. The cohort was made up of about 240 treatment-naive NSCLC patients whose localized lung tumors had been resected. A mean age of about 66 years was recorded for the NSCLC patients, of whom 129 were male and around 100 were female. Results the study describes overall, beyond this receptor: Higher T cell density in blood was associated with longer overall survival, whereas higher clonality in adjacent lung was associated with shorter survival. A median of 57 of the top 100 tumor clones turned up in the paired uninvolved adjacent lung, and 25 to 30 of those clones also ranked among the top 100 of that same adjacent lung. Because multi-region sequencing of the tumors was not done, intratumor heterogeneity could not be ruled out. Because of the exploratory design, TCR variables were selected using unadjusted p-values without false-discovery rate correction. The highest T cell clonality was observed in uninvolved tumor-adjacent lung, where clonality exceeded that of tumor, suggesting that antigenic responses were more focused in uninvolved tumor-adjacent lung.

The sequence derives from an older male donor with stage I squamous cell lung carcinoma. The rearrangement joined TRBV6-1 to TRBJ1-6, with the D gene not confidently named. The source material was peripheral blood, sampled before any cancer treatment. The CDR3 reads CASSLEEGNFPLHF. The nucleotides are TGTGCCAGCAGTCTTGAAGAAGGGAATTTCCCCCTCCACTTT.